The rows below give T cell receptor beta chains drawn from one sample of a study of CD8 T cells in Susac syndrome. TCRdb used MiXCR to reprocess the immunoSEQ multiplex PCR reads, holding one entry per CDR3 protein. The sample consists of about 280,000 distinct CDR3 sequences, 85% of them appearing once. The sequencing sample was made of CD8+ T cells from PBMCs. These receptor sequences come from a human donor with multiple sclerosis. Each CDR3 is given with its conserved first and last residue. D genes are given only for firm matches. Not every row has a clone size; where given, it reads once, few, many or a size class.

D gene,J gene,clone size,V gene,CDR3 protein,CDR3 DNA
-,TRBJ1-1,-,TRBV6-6,CASSYDASEAFF,TGTGCCAGCAGTTACGACGCAAGTGAAGCTTTCTTT
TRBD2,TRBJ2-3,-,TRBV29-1,CSADSGRAIDTQYF,TGCAGCGCTGATAGCGGGAGGGCCATAGATACGCAGTATTTT
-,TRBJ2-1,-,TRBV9,CASSASGRNEQFF,TGTGCCAGCAGCGCTTCGGGGAGGAATGAGCAGTTCTTC
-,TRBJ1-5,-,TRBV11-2,CASSLTRGRGAQPQHF,TGTGCCAGCAGCTTAACGAGGGGAAGGGGTGCTCAGCCCCAGCATTTT
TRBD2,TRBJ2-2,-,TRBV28,CASSFASGSRAGELFF,TGTGCCAGCAGTTTTGCTAGCGGGAGTCGGGCCGGGGAGCTGTTTTTT
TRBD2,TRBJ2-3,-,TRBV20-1,CSAPGTSGRRNTDTQYF,TGCAGTGCGCCCGGGACTAGCGGGAGGCGGAACACAGATACGCAGTATTTT
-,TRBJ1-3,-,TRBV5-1,CASTEDPSGNTIYF,TGCGCCAGCACCGAAGACCCCTCTGGAAACACCATATATTTT
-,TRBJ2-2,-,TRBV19,CAIPRTARYTGELFF,TGTGCCATTCCGAGGACGGCGAGATACACCGGGGAGCTGTTTTTT
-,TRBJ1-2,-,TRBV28,CASSLGAYGYTF,TGTGCCAGCAGTTTGGGGGCCTATGGCTACACCTTC
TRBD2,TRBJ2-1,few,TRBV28,CASSLGTSGINEQFF,TGTGCCAGCAGTTTGGGGACTAGCGGGATCAATGAGCAGTTCTTC
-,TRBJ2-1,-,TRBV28,CASRDLQYYYNEQFF,TGTGCCAGCAGGGACCTTCAATACTACTACAATGAGCAGTTCTTC
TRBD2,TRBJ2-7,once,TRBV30,CACRGGREATYEQYF,TGTGCCTGCAGGGGCGGGCGGGAGGCAACCTACGAGCAGTACTTC
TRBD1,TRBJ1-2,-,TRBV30,CACPPRRGRGGYTF,TGTGCCTGTCCCCCTCGGAGGGGGCGCGGGGGCTACACCTTC
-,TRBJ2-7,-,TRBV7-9,CASSFERDRAYEQYF,TGTGCCAGCAGCTTCGAGAGGGATCGAGCGTACGAGCAGTACTTC
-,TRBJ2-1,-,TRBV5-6,CASSLEGPLNEQFF,TGTGCCAGCAGCTTGGAGGGACCGCTGAATGAGCAGTTCTTC
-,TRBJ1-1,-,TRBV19,CASSNGPGGAFF,TGTGCCAGTAGCAACGGACCGGGGGGAGCTTTCTTT
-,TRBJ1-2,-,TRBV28,CASSSLSGVDGYTF,TGTGCCAGCAGCAGCCTCTCAGGGGTGGATGGCTACACCTTC
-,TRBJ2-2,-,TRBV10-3,CAAKTEIPKDTGELFF,TGTGCCGCCAAGACAGAAATCCCCAAGGACACCGGGGAGCTGTTTTTT
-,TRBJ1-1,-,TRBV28,CASSSPGASSPEAFF,TGTGCCAGCAGTTCTCCGGGAGCCTCTTCCCCTGAAGCTTTCTTT
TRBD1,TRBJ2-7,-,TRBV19,CASMRDRDSYEQYF,TGTGCCAGCATGCGGGACAGGGACTCCTACGAGCAGTACTTC
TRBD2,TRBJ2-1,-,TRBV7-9,CATWRLAVDNEQFF,TGTGCCACCTGGAGACTAGCGGTCGACAATGAGCAGTTCTTC
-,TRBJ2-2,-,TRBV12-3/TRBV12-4,CASSTLFTGELFF,TGTGCCAGCAGTACCCTTTTCACCGGGGAGCTGTTTTTT
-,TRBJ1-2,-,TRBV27,CASSVVGGRNGYTF,TGTGCCAGCAGTGTCGTCGGGGGTAGGAATGGCTACACCTTC
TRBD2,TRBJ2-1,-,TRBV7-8,CASSLALGLSYNEQFF,TGTGCCAGCAGCTTAGCGCTGGGACTATCATACAATGAGCAGTTCTTC